This TCR beta chain was identified in a study of blood T cell repertoires in COVID-19. Overall study: From the United States, Italy and Spain came samples of acute and convalescent COVID-19. Nucleic acid was either cDNA or gDNA, and it came from T cells, B-cell-depleted T cells, or PBMCs.

Losses at the gene ends were 1 base for V and 4 bases for J; bases not matched to a gene: 8. CDR1 LGHNA and CDR2 YSLEER come from the germline V gene. This CDR3 is 17 amino acids long. Authors' analysis steps: By means of reference gene primer amplification, nucleated cell counts were estimated. The repertoire was sequenced with immunoSEQ multiplex PCR; TCRdb's copy has only in-frame clones and lacks some. From that table come the V and J calls and clone size; the DNA was used to work out D and trimming. Of about 120,000 clones in the sample, less than 85% were seen once. The sample was peripheral blood. This chain links TRBV4-3 with TRBJ2-2, with 8 bases matching TRBD2. This TCR was recovered from a man aged 30-40 years with acute or convalescent COVID-19. The CDR3 spells CASSQGRGSGVTGELFF. In DNA, the CDR3 is TGCGCCAGCAGCCAAGGACGGGGTAGCGGGGTCACCGGGGAGCTGTTTTTT.